The 11 T cell receptor beta chains below come from one sample, sequenced in a study of shared clonotypes between healthy human individuals. The assay was immunoSEQ multiplex PCR, and TCRdb's table has in-frame clones only and misses some. The sample yields under 600,000 clones, around three quarters seen once. The material sequenced was PBMCs. The receptors stem from a woman aged 40-49 years in good health. Some clones in this sample may be carry-over from other donors' samples.

The sample holds many counts of this clone. The rearrangement joins TRBV9 to TRBJ1-1, with D perhaps TRBD1 (6 bases). The CDR3 runs to 15 residues. Germline V CDR1 and CDR2: SGDLS, YYNGEE. The V gene lost 2 bases and the J gene lost 3 bases, with 14 bases spanning the gap. CDR3 in amino acids: CASSVGGPWHTEAFF. CDR3 DNA: TGTGCCAGCAGCGTCGGGGGCCCCTGGCACACTGAAGCTTTCTTT. The whole variable domain, filled in from reference TRBV9 and TRBJ1-1, reads DSGVTQTPKHLITATGQRVTLRCSPRSGDLSVYWYQQSLDQGLQFLIQYYNGEERAKGNILERFSAQQFPDLHSELNLSSLELGDSALYFCASSVGGPWHTEAFFGQGTRLTVV.

The V gene is TRBV29-1, the J gene TRBJ1-3; D gene unclear. In germline, CDR1 is SQVTM, CDR2 ANQGSEA. V was trimmed by 4 bases and J by 0 bases, leaving 7 bases between them. The CDR3 runs 13 residues. The CDR3 nucleotides read TGCAGCGTTGGTGAGGTCTCTGGAAACACCATATATTTT. Protein product: CSVGEVSGNTIYF. Drawing the rest from reference TRBV29-1 and TRBJ1-3, the complete variable domain is SAVISQKPSRDICQRGTSLTIQCQVDSQVTMMFWYRQQPGQSLTLIATANQGSEATYESGFVIDKFPISRPNLTFSTLTVSNMSPEDSSIYLCSVGEVSGNTIYFGEGSWLTVV.

This chain uses TRBV5-1 with TRBJ1-1; D not certain. Trimming removed 0 bases at V and 5 bases at J, with 8 bases between. CDR3 size: 13 residues. Germline V gives CDR1 SGHRS, CDR2 YFSETQ. CDR3 amino acids: CASSLALETEAFF. The DNA for the CDR3 is TGCGCCAGCAGCTTGGCTTTGGAAACTGAAGCTTTCTTT.

This sequence joins TRBV11-1 and TRBJ2-5; 7 positions agree with TRBD1. After removal of 7 bases from V and 5 bases from J, the junction contained 7 bases not matched to a gene. The germline V gene has CDR1 SGHAT and CDR2 FQDESV (reference sequence). The CDR3 sequence is 13 residues long. The CDR3 spells CASTDRVGETQYF. The DNA for the CDR3 is TGTGCCAGCACCGACAGGGTAGGGGAGACCCAGTACTTC.

The chain combines TRBV5-1 with TRBJ2-7, with 12 bases identical to TRBD2. Germline trimming cut 1 base from V and 9 bases from J; bases unmatched to any gene: 20. The CDR3 has 19 amino acids. Germline V gene sequence: CDR1 SGHRS, CDR2 YFSETQ. The CDR3 bases are TGCGCCAGCAGCTTGATCCCCTTGCAACTAGCGGGAGGACAGCAGGGGCAGTACTTC. This gives the protein CASSLIPLQLAGGQQGQYF.

The chain uses TRBV5-1 and TRBJ1-5; weak D call: TRBD1 (6 bases). Trimming stripped 0 bases from V and 1 base from J, with 8 bases between. The CDR3 consists of 15 residues. The germline V gene encodes CDR1 SGHRS and CDR2 YFSETQ. CDR3 in amino acids: CASSLAGASNQPQHF. CDR3 DNA sequence: TGCGCCAGCAGCTTGGCGGGGGCCAGCAATCAGCCCCAGCATTTT.

The chain recombines TRBV7-9 with TRBJ1-2, with 9 bases aligning to TRBD1. Germline-derived CDR1 and CDR2 are SEHNR and FQNEAQ (reference sequence). CDR3 length equals 14 residues. Trimming at V came to 2 bases and at J to 8 bases, leaving 6 bases not matched to a gene. In DNA form, the CDR3 reads TGTGCCAGCAGCTTACGGGGACAGGGTGGCGGCTACACCTTC. Translating gives CASSLRGQGGGYTF.

This clone was observed a handful of times. The rearrangement uses TRBV6-5 and TRBJ2-6, with D tentatively TRBD2 (5 bases). Germline assignment: CDR1 MNHEY and CDR2 SVGAGI. The CDR3 sequence is 15 residues long. V lost 8 bases, J lost 3 bases, and 14 bases lay in between. This chain's CDR3 is CASSPRAGGANVLTF. CDR3 nucleotide sequence: TGTGCCAGCTCACCTCGGGCGGGTGGGGCCAACGTCCTGACTTTC.

This rearrangement joins TRBV5-4 to TRBJ2-2; possible D gene TRBD2, 6 bases. Trimming removed 2 bases from V and 2 bases from J, with 10 bases in between. CDR1 and CDR2 (germline): SGHNT, YYREEE (reference sequence). The CDR3 spans 15 residues. The CDR3 reads CASSLRDFNTGELFF. CDR3 coding DNA: TGTGCCAGCAGCTTAAGGGACTTCAACACCGGGGAGCTGTTTTTT.

In this sample, this clone turned up a few times. One base away lies a much larger clone, so this may be a sequencing read error. Within the sample, other DNA sequences also encode this same CDR3. The chain couples TRBV6-1 to TRBJ2-7; 9 bases fit TRBD1. The CDR3 extends over 14 amino acids. CDR1 and CDR2 from the germline V gene are MNHNS and SASEGT. After removal of 6 bases from V and 5 bases from J, the junction contained 8 bases not matched to a gene. CDR3 sequence (DNA): TGTGCCAGCAGGGGACAGGGAGAAATCCACGAGCAGTACTTC. Its translation is CASRGQGEIHEQYF.

CDR3 residues: CAWSRQGSEKLFF. The CDR3 bases are TGTGCCTGGAGTAGGCAGGGGAGCGAAAAACTGTTTTTT. The J gene is TRBJ1-4, the V gene TRBV30; TRBD1 is a possible D gene (6 bases). This CDR3 contains 13 residues. Germline V gene lookup returns CDR1 GTSNPN and CDR2 SVGIG (reference sequence). V shed 2 bases and J shed 8 bases, with 12 bases lying between them. Full variable domain (missing parts from reference TRBV30 and TRBJ1-4): SQTIHQWPATLVQPVGSPLSLECTVEGTSNPNLYWYRQAAGRGLQLLFYSVGIGQISSEVPQNLSASRPQDRQFILSSKKLLLSDSGFYLCAWSRQGSEKLFFGSGTQLSVL.